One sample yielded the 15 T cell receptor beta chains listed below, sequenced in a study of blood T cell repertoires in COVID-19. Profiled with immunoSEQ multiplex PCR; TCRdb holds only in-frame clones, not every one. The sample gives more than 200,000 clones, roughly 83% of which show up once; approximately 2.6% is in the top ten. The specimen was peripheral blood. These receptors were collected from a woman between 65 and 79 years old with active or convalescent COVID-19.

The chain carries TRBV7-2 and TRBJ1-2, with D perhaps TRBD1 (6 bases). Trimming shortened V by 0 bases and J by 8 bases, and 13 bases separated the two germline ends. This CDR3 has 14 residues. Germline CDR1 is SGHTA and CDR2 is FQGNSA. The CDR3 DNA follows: TGTGCCAGCAGCTTAGCTTCCAGGGGCAGGGGCTACACCTTC. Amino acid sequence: CASSLASRGRGYTF.

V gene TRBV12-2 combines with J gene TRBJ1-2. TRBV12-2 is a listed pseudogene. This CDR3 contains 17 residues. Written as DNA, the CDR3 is TGTGCAAGTCGCTTAGGAAGGAGAGGGAGGGCTAACTATGGCTACACCTTC. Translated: CASRLGRRGRANYGYTF.

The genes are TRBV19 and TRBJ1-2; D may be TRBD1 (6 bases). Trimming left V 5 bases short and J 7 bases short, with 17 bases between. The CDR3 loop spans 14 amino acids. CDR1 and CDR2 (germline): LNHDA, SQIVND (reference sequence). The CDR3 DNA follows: TGTGCCAGTAGTTCCTCTAGGGGGTCCGGTGGCTACACCTTC. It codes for CASSSSRGSGGYTF. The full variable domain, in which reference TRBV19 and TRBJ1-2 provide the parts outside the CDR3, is DGGITQSPKYLFRKEGQNVTLSCEQNLNHDAMYWYRQDPGQGLRLIYYSQIVNDFQKGDIAEGYSVSREKKESFPLTVTSAQKNPTAFYLCASSSSRGSGGYTFGSGTRLTVV.

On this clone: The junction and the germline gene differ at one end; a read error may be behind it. The CDR3 reads CASSLLGTRPGEAF. The CDR3, as DNA: TGTGCCAGCAGTTTACTCGGGACTAGGCCGGGCGAAGCCTTC. The chain recombines TRBV27 with TRBJ2-7; TRBD2 aligns across 8 bases. Germline V CDR1 and CDR2: MNHEY, SMNVEV (reference sequence). There are 14 residues in the CDR3.

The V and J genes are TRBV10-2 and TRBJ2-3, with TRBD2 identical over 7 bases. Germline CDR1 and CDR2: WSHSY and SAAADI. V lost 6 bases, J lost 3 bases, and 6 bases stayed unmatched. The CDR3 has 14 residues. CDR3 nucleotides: TGCGCCAGCAGATTTGGCGGGAGTACAGATACGCAGTATTTT. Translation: CASRFGGSTDTQYF.

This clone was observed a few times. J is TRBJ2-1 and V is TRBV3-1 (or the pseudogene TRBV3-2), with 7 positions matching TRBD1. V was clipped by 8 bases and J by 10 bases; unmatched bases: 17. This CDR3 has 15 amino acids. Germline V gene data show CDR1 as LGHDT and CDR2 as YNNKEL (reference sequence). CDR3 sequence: CASGAIGRGIREQFF. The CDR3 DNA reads TGTGCCAGCGGAGCCATAGGCAGGGGGATTAGAGAGCAGTTCTTC.

The CDR3 protein is CATSDLSPQGDPWLDTQYF. The DNA of the CDR3 is TGTGCCACCAGTGATTTGTCCCCCCAGGGGGATCCGTGGCTAGATACGCAGTATTTT. V and J are TRBV24-1 and TRBJ2-3, with 7 nucleotides matching TRBD1. The CDR3 is 19 residues long. Germline V gene lookup returns CDR1 KGHDR and CDR2 SFDVKD. V lost 0 bases, J lost 5 bases, and 16 bases stayed unmatched.

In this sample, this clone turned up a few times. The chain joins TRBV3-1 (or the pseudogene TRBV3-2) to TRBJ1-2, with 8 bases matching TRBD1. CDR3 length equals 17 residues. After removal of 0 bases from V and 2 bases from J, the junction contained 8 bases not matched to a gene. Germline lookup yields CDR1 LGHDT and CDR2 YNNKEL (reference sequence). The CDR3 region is CASSQDPRTGRNYGYTF. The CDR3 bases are TGTGCCAGCAGCCAAGATCCTAGGACAGGGCGAAACTATGGCTACACCTTC.

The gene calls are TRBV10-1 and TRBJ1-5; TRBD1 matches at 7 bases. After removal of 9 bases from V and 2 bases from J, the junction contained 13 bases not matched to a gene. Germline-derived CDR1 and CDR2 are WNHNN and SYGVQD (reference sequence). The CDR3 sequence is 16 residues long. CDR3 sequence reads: CARTTGTAQGNQPQHF. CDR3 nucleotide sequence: TGCGCCAGAACGACAGGGACGGCGCAGGGCAATCAGCCCCAGCATTTT.

For the CDR3, the DNA is TGTGCCAGCAGTGAAAACCATGCGGGCGAAAGGGCCCTCCACTTT. Its protein is CASSENHAGERALHF. The chain uses TRBV6-1 and TRBJ1-6; D gene unclear. The V end was cut by 2 bases, the J end by 14 bases, with 19 bases between. The CDR3 is 15 residues long. Per the germline V gene, CDR1 is MNHNS and CDR2 is SASEGT.

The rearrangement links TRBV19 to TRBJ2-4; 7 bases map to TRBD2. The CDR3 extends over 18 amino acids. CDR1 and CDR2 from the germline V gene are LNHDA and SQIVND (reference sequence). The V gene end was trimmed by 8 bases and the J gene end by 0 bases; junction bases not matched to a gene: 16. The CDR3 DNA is TGTGCCAGTCGTCGGTCGTCTAGCGGACCTATAGCCAAAAACATTCAGTACTTC. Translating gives CASRRSSSGPIAKNIQYF.

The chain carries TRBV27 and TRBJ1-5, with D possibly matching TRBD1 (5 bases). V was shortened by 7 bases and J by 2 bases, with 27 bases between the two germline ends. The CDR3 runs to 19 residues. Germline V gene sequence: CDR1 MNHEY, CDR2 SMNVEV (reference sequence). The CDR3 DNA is TGTGCCAGCAAAGCTCTAGCGGGGACGGCGGGTTTAGGCAATCAGCCCCAGCATTTT. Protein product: CASKALAGTAGLGNQPQHF.

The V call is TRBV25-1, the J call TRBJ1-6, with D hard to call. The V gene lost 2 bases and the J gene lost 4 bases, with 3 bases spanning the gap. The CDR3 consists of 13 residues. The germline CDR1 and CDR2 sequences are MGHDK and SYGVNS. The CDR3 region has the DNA TGTGCCAGCAGTGAAATATATAATTCACCCCTCCACTTT. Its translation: CASSEIYNSPLHF.

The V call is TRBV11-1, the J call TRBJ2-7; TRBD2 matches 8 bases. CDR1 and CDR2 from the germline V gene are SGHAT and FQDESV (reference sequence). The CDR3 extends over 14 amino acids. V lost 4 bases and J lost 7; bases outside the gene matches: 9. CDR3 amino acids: CASSSGLVLGEQYF. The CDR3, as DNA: TGTGCCAGCAGCTCGGGACTAGTTTTAGGAGAGCAGTACTTC.

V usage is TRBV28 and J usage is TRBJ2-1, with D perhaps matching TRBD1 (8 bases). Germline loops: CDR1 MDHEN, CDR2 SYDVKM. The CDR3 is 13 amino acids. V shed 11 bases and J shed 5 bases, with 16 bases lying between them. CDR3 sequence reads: CAGGDRQNNEQFF. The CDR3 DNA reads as TGTGCCGGGGGGGACAGGCAAAACAATGAGCAGTTCTTC. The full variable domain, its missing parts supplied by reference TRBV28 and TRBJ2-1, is DVKVTQSSRYLVKRTGEKVFLECVQDMDHENMFWYRQDPGLGLRLIYFSYDVKMKEKGDIPEGYSVSREKKERFSLILESASTNQTSMYLCAGGDRQNNEQFFGPGTRLTVL.